The source of this T cell receptor beta chain is a study of blood T cell repertoires in COVID-19. Overall study: COVID-19 samples collected from the United States, Italy and Spain covered acute and convalescent phases. Nucleic acid was either cDNA or gDNA, and it came from T cells, B-cell-depleted T cells, or PBMCs.

Under the authors' procedure: Nucleated cell counts were estimated from reference gene primer amplification. The table came from immunoSEQ multiplex PCR; TCRdb's copy has only in-frame clones and leaves some out. D and trimming come from the DNA, and the V and J calls and clone size come from that table. This table holds about 150,000 clones, around 86% found once. The germline gives CDR1 LNHDA, CDR2 SQIVND (reference sequence). V lost 5 bases and J 0 bases, leaving 18 bases between the germline ends. The CDR3 consists of 17 residues. This chain connects TRBV19 to TRBJ2-3; a weak D match, TRBD2 (6 bases). Sequences were obtained from peripheral blood. The TCR was taken from a man older than 75 with acute or convalescent COVID-19. Here the CDR3 reads CASSRSGQPLSTDTQYF. The CDR3, as DNA: TGTGCCAGTAGTCGGAGCGGGCAGCCTCTAAGCACAGATACGCAGTATTTT.